This is a list of T cell receptor beta chains from one sample in a study of T cell responses to AZD1222 COVID-19 vaccine. Clones were read by immunoSEQ multiplex PCR, and TCRdb kept only the in-frame ones, dropping some. The sample has 150,000 or so clones, approximately 90% seen once. The sample here was peripheral blood, taken on day 0 of AZD1222 vaccination. The receptors were gathered from an adult in good health. Each CDR3 is given without its conserved first and last residue.

cdr3_length v_call cdr3_aa
8 TRBV20-1 SAARYGYT
15 TRBV28 ASSLAASGWRLGEQY
11 TRBV7-3 ASSLGRTYEQY
12 TRBV5-1 ASTSTWQGRGYT
12 TRBV11-3 ASRGATSGNTIY
13 TRBV19 ASSIGGTINTEAF
13 TRBV9 ASSQGGPRAYEQY
10 TRBV20-1 SASEGGNEQF
13 TRBV20-1 SASMLSGGTDTQY
11 TRBV19 ASSIQGPGELF
10 TRBV12-3/TRBV12-4 ASSLRGYGYT
12 TRBV11-2 ASSIRQITDTQY
11 TRBV6-2/TRBV6-3 ASSLTRHNEQF
11 TRBV4-1 ASSMTGNTEAF
10 TRBV7-9 ASSLPVGTQY
12 TRBV10-3 AISESRQRDEAF
12 TRBV7-9 ASSRQGLPNEQF
15 TRBV24-1 ATSDPQGASNTGELF
13 TRBV5-4 ASSFSGRAYNEQF
12 TRBV28 ASSPDRRNYGYT
10 TRBV7-3 ASSLNTKTQY
13 TRBV7-2 ASSPQGSYNSPLH
12 TRBV5-1 ASSKQGVDTEAF
11 TRBV7-9 ASSPGGPNEQY
12 TRBV6-1 ASSEVGGVTEAF
12 TRBV6-5 ASREGQTNEKLF
11 TRBV10-1 ASSAALNNEAF
14 TRBV24-1 ATSEGGQGVYEKLF
13 TRBV4-3 ASSWTSALYNEQF